Listed below are T cell receptor beta chains from one sample, sequenced in a study of CD8 T cells in Susac syndrome. TCRdb itself ran the immunoSEQ multiplex PCR reads through MiXCR, one entry per CDR3 protein. The profile shows around 190,000 distinct CDR3 sequences, approximately 95% of them singletons. The material sequenced was CD4+ T cells from PBMCs. These receptors all come from a human donor in good health. The conserved cysteine and the conserved F or W are not part of the CDR3 here. D genes are given only for firm matches.

D gene | V gene | CDR3 protein
TRBD2 | TRBV28 | ASSLGGRDTQY
TRBD1 | TRBV20-1 | SAGRQGVMGAAQY
NA | TRBV5-1 | ASSLAPGTGYEQY
NA | TRBV11-2 | ASRKIELTGELF
NA | TRBV13 | ASSQWDEQF
TRBD2 | TRBV28 | ASGTSDTDTQY
NA | TRBV29-1 | SVDRLRETQY
NA | TRBV19 | ASSIVVQSGEQF
NA | TRBV24-1 | ATSDRHGLRGEQY
TRBD1 | TRBV25-1 | ASSAPGQGAETQY
NA | TRBV20-1 | SLTDDRSYEQY
NA | TRBV15 | ATSRGASDYEQY
NA | TRBV12-1 | ASSDPAPEAYEQY
NA | TRBV20-1 | SAQDYSNQPQH
TRBD1 | TRBV12-3/TRBV12-4 | ASSFGDSSNQPQH
NA | TRBV4-3 | ASSQGFTDTQY
NA | TRBV28 | ASSFNYGYT
NA | TRBV30 | AWSVPGMNTEAF
NA | TRBV2 | ASSIQERVGGYT
NA | TRBV12-3/TRBV12-4 | ASSLLGLGNTIY
NA | TRBV20-1 | SARGLNSYEQY
NA | TRBV7-9 | ASSWGSAHEQY
NA | TRBV30 | AWSPRLIVTDTQY
NA | TRBV27 | ASSTRGANTEAF
TRBD2 | TRBV20-1 | SPREAGATDTQY
NA | TRBV27 | ASSFRTRGNEQF
NA | TRBV7-2 | ASSLRETQETQY
NA | TRBV3-1 | ASSQGGAERLTDTQY
NA | TRBV12-3/TRBV12-4 | ASCTGSGVDGDIQY
NA | TRBV29-1 | SVEANTEAF
TRBD2 | TRBV27 | APPGLAGIPYEQY
NA | TRBV15 | ATSRDYGTGEAF
NA | TRBV29-1 | SVAQGTGANVLT
TRBD2 | TRBV7-2 | ASSSRTSGRDEQF
NA | TRBV20-1 | SAPTQGREQF
NA | TRBV20-1 | SALQGWDTGELF
NA | TRBV20-1 | SARTGGPHEQF
NA | TRBV12-3/TRBV12-4 | ASSLQGQPQH
NA | TRBV7-6 | ASSLGLAPYEQY
TRBD2 | TRBV20-1 | SARVGGRVYEQY
TRBD2 | TRBV4-2 | ASSQETSGNDIQY
NA | TRBV27 | ASWGLLRYEQY